The 26 T cell receptor beta chains below all came from one sample that was sequenced in a study of blood T cell repertoires in COVID-19. Data came from immunoSEQ multiplex PCR; TCRdb stores just in-frame clones and leaves some out. The sample shows fewer than 350,000 clones, roughly 90% of them seen only once. The sample comprised PBMCs or T cells enriched from blood (not recorded which). Every receptor here comes from a woman between 18 and 30 years old with acute COVID-19.

The CDR3 is CAWGQSPLVTQFF. CDR3 DNA: TGTGCCTGGGGCCAGAGCCCTTTAGTGACTCAGTTCTTC. The rearrangement links TRBV30 to TRBJ2-1; D uncertain. Germline values: CDR1 GTSNPN, CDR2 SVGIG (reference sequence). V lost 5 bases to trimming and J lost 13 bases, with 21 bases between them. The CDR3 has 13 residues.

The rearrangement links TRBV12-5 to TRBJ2-1; TRBD2 agrees at 9 bases. Germline CDR1 LGHNT, CDR2 FRNRAP. The CDR3 contains 15 residues. Losses at the gene ends were 0 bases for V and 7 bases for J; bases not matched to a gene: 4. DNA for the CDR3: TGTGCTAGTGGTTTGGTAAATCTAGCGGGGAATGAGCAGTTCTTC. Translation gives CASGLVNLAGNEQFF.

The chain carries TRBV6-5 and TRBJ2-5; 7 bases line up with TRBD2. The CDR3 spans 14 residues. Germline CDR1 is MNHEY and CDR2 is SVGAGI. With 3 bases clipped from V and 3 bases from J, the junction kept 4 bases outside the gene matches. The CDR3: CASSYSGGKETQYF. DNA for the CDR3: TGTGCCAGCAGTTATTCGGGGGGTAAAGAGACCCAGTACTTC.

V usage is TRBV3-1 (or the pseudogene TRBV3-2) and J usage is TRBJ2-1, with D possibly TRBD2 on 5 matching bases. Trimming left V 0 bases short and J 5 bases short, with 11 bases between. The germline CDR1 and CDR2 sequences are LGHDT and YNNKEL (reference sequence). This CDR3 comprises 15 residues. CDR3 sequence: CASSQDLVANNEQFF. CDR3 sequence (DNA): TGTGCCAGCAGCCAAGATCTTGTAGCGAACAATGAGCAGTTCTTC.

This rearrangement joins TRBV6-2 or TRBV6-3 to TRBJ2-5; 9 nucleotides match TRBD2. The CDR3 sequence is 15 residues long. Germline loops: CDR1 MNHEY, CDR2 SVGEGT. V shed 2 bases and J 3 bases; nucleotides not matched to a gene: 4. CDR3 sequence: CASSYLAGIEETQYF. CDR3 coding DNA: TGTGCCAGCAGTTACCTAGCGGGGATTGAAGAGACCCAGTACTTC.

The rearrangement joins TRBV7-3 to TRBJ2-3; TRBD1 agrees at 8 bases. CDR1 and CDR2 (germline): SGHTA, FQGTGA. This CDR3 comprises 16 residues. V dropped 5 bases and J dropped 0; count of bases not matched to a gene: 7. The CDR3 nucleotides read TGTGCCAGCAGCCGACAGGGGTCCCCTAGCACAGATACGCAGTATTTT. It specifies CASSRQGSPSTDTQYF.

The chain recombines TRBV5-1 with TRBJ2-3; TRBD1 agrees at 7 bases. This CDR3 contains 15 residues. Germline trimming cut 3 bases from V and 2 bases from J; bases unmatched to any gene: 6. In germline, CDR1 is SGHRS, CDR2 YFSETQ. The CDR3 loop is CASSSRQGHTDTQYF. The CDR3 DNA is TGCGCCAGCAGCTCTCGACAGGGTCACACAGATACGCAGTATTTT.

The chain is built from TRBV29-1 and TRBJ2-5, with 7 bases aligning to TRBD1. This CDR3 has 15 amino acids. Germline V lookup: CDR1 SQVTM, CDR2 ANQGSEA. V shed 4 bases and J 0 bases; nucleotides not matched to a gene: 8. The CDR3 reads CSVGGTDWYQETQYF. The CDR3 DNA reads TGCAGCGTTGGGGGGACAGATTGGTACCAAGAGACCCAGTACTTC.

V and J are TRBV24-1 and TRBJ1-6, with TRBD1 identical over 7 bases. With 10 bases clipped from V and 9 bases from J, the junction kept 17 bases outside the gene matches. Germline V CDR1 and CDR2: KGHDR, SFDVKD. The CDR3 runs 16 residues. This CDR3 reads CATSRDSLNWGSPLHF. For the CDR3, the DNA is TGTGCCACAAGTAGGGACAGTTTGAATTGGGGTTCACCCCTCCACTTT.

V usage is TRBV7-2 and J usage is TRBJ1-5; TRBD1 is a possible D gene (6 bases). This CDR3 comprises 15 residues. Germline-derived CDR1 and CDR2 are SGHTA and FQGNSA. The V gene lost 2 bases and the J gene lost 6 bases, with 14 bases spanning the gap. CDR3 nucleotide sequence: TGTGCCAGCAGCTTAACGGGCGGGGGGCCTCAGCCCCAGCATTTT. As protein: CASSLTGGGPQPQHF.

The chain carries TRBV6-5 and TRBJ2-5, with D uncertain. Germline CDR1 is MNHEY and CDR2 is SVGAGI. Trimming removed 7 bases at V and 1 base at J, with 13 bases between. The CDR3 spans 14 residues. The CDR3 DNA follows: TGTGCCAGCACACCCGACCTAGGCCAAGAGACCCAGTACTTC. It encodes CASTPDLGQETQYF.

The table lists this clone with a count of one. The J gene is TRBJ2-2, the V gene TRBV28, with 7 nucleotides matching TRBD1. Germline V CDR1 and CDR2: MDHEN, SYDVKM. With 6 bases clipped from V and 0 bases from J, the junction kept 7 bases outside the gene matches. The CDR3 has 16 residues. CDR3 sequence (DNA): TGTGCCAGCAGCTGGGACAGCTACCCGAACACCGGGGAGCTGTTTTTT. It codes for CASSWDSYPNTGELFF.

The gene calls are TRBV5-1 and TRBJ2-3, with a weak D call TRBD2 (6 bases). Looked up from germline, CDR1 is SGHRS and CDR2 is YFSETQ. The CDR3 consists of 18 residues. V gave up 4 bases and J gave up 1 base, with 22 bases separating them. The CDR3 sequence is CASSRIGSGGGGTDTQYF. For the CDR3, the DNA is TGCGCCAGCAGCAGAATAGGTAGCGGTGGAGGAGGCACAGATACGCAGTATTTT.

The V call is TRBV3-1 (or the pseudogene TRBV3-2), the J call TRBJ2-7; D remains ambiguous. The germline gives CDR1 LGHDT, CDR2 YNNKEL (reference sequence). CDR3 length: 14 residues. Trimming took 4 bases from V and 0 from J, leaving 10 bases between them. CDR3 coding DNA: TGTGCCAGCAGCCCCCTCGAGAGCTCCTACGAGCAGTACTTC. It encodes CASSPLESSYEQYF.

This chain connects TRBV29-1 to TRBJ2-7; unclear D gene. The CDR3 length is 11 residues. Trimming left V 5 bases short and J 3 bases short, with 8 bases between. Germline values: CDR1 SQVTM, CDR2 ANQGSEA. CDR3 nucleotide sequence: TGCAGCGTTACCCAACTCTACGAGCAGTACTTC. Protein product: CSVTQLYEQYF.

The DNA of the CDR3 is TGTGCCAGCTCCTACACAGAAAACTATGGCTACACCTTC. Its protein product is CASSYTENYGYTF. The V call is TRBV18, the J call TRBJ1-2; D is undetermined. The CDR3 contains 13 residues. Trimming cost V 6 bases and J 2 bases, with 10 bases left between them. Germline loops: CDR1 KGHSH, CDR2 LQKENI.

The table lists this clone with a count of one. The V gene is TRBV7-9, the J gene TRBJ2-1; the match to TRBD1 covers 7 bases. V dropped 5 bases and J dropped 1; count of bases not matched to a gene: 5. Germline loops: CDR1 SEHNR, CDR2 FQNEAQ (reference sequence). The CDR3 totals 15 residues. This CDR3 reads CASSHTGVSYNEQFF. CDR3 bases: TGTGCCAGCAGCCATACAGGGGTTTCCTACAATGAGCAGTTCTTC. The full variable domain, its missing parts supplied by reference TRBV7-9 and TRBJ2-1, is DTGVSQNPRHKITKRGQNVTFRCDPISEHNRLYWYRQTLGQGPEFLTYFQNEAQLEKSRLLSDRFSAERPKGSFSTLEIQRTEQGDSAMYLCASSHTGVSYNEQFFGPGTRLTVL.

This clone has just a few counts. This chain joins TRBV4-1 and TRBJ2-3; no clear D gene. V was cut by 1 base and J by 5 bases, with 16 bases left in between. The CDR3 loop spans 16 amino acids. The germline gives CDR1 MGHRA, CDR2 YSYEKL. The CDR3 loop is CASSQAAAQLKDTQYF. DNA of the CDR3: TGCGCCAGCAGCCAAGCCGCGGCCCAACTAAAAGATACGCAGTATTTT.

This sequence joins TRBV18 and TRBJ2-5; possibly TRBD1 for D (6 bases). The V gene lost 0 bases and the J gene lost 5 bases, with 10 bases spanning the gap. The CDR3 runs 14 residues. Germline CDR1 reads KGHSH; CDR2 reads LQKENI. The CDR3 spells CASSPPKGVETQYF. The DNA for the CDR3 is TGTGCCAGCTCACCACCGAAGGGGGTGGAGACCCAGTACTTC.

J is TRBJ1-3 and V is TRBV4-3; D gene ambiguous. The CDR3 extends over 15 amino acids. The germline CDR1 and CDR2 sequences are LGHNA and YSLEER. V was trimmed by 3 bases and J by 0 bases, leaving 9 bases between them. Here the CDR3 reads CASSQTHSSGNTIYF. The CDR3 DNA follows: TGCGCCAGCAGCCAGACACACAGCTCTGGAAACACCATATATTTT.

This chain uses TRBV2 with TRBJ1-2; TRBD1 matches 9 bases. This CDR3 contains 13 residues. The germline CDR1 and CDR2 sequences are SNHLY and FYNNEI. With V trimmed by 8 bases and J by 2 bases, 3 bases remained unmatched. For the CDR3, the DNA is TGTGCCAGCGGGACAGGGCCCAACTATGGCTACACCTTC. This gives the protein CASGTGPNYGYTF.

This chain links TRBV7-2 with TRBJ2-3; D perhaps matches TRBD1 (6 bases). In germline, CDR1 is SGHTA, CDR2 FQGNSA. This CDR3 comprises 15 residues. V shed 6 bases and J shed 3 bases, with 16 bases lying between them. The DNA for the CDR3 is TGTGCCAGCAGAAAGAATACAGGGCGGACAGATACGCAGTATTTT. Residues: CASRKNTGRTDTQYF. Full variable domain (rest looked up from reference TRBV7-2 and TRBJ2-3): GAGVSQSPSNKVTEKGKDVELRCDPISGHTALYWYRQSLGQGLEFLIYFQGNSAPDKSGLPSDRFSAERTGGSVSTLTIQRTQQEDSAVYLCASRKNTGRTDTQYFGPGTRLTVL.

The chain is built from TRBV27 and TRBJ2-1, with 9 bases lining up with TRBD2. CDR1 MNHEY and CDR2 SMNVEV come from the germline V gene (reference sequence). The trim removed 4 bases at V and 5 bases at J, leaving 0 bases unmatched. This CDR3 is 13 amino acids long. This CDR3 reads CASSWTSDNEQFF. The CDR3 DNA sequence: TGTGCCAGCAGTTGGACTAGCGACAATGAGCAGTTCTTC.

The chain combines TRBV12-5 with TRBJ2-3; TRBD1 matches at 8 bases. The CDR3 loop spans 12 amino acids. Germline trimming cut 8 bases from V and 4 bases from J; bases unmatched to any gene: 2. Germline values: CDR1 LGHNT, CDR2 FRNRAP. The CDR3, as DNA: TGTGCTAGTCAGGGGGCCTCAGATACGCAGTATTTT. Residues: CASQGASDTQYF.

This chain uses TRBV7-2 with TRBJ2-5; 9 nucleotides align to TRBD2. The germline V gene encodes CDR1 SGHTA and CDR2 FQGNSA. The J segment lost 5 bases and the V segment lost 5 bases, leaving 6 bases of the junction unmatched. The CDR3 runs 14 residues. Here the CDR3 DNA reads TGTGCCAGCAGCCCGGGACTAGCCCGTGAGACCCAGTACTTC. Translating it yields CASSPGLARETQYF.

V is TRBV2 and J is TRBJ1-4; 7 positions agree with TRBD1. Trimming removed 5 bases from V and 8 bases from J; junction bases left unmatched: 8. Germline CDR1 SNHLY, CDR2 FYNNEI. CDR3 length: 14 residues. The CDR3 DNA reads TGTGCCAGCAGTCGGGACAGTACTTCAGAAAAACTGTTTTTT. Protein: CASSRDSTSEKLFF.